A single sample is the source of the 31 T cell receptor beta chains below, sequenced in a study of cytomegalovirus exposure and HLA in healthy donors. With 60 Vbeta and 13 Jbeta primers, the PCR was carried out. TCRdb's table, derived via immunoSEQ multiplex PCR, lists solely in-frame clones and lacks some. The sample has about 120,000 clones; roughly four fifths are singletons. Sequencing input: PBMCs. Receptor source: a male donor in good health and CMV-seropositive.

The J gene is TRBJ2-4, the V gene TRBV30, with D perhaps matching TRBD2 (5 bases). The V and J ends lost 2 bases and 3 bases respectively, with 14 bases between them. The CDR3 extends over 15 amino acids. Germline values: CDR1 GTSNPN, CDR2 SVGIG (reference sequence). CDR3 in DNA: TGTGCCTGGAGTCGGCTCACTAGGAGCAAAAACATTCAGTACTTC. It yields the protein CAWSRLTRSKNIQYF.

The genes are TRBV7-3 and TRBJ2-1, with 7 nucleotides matching TRBD2. This CDR3 comprises 13 residues. V was clipped by 7 bases and J by 5 bases; unmatched bases: 5. Per germline, CDR1 SGHTA and CDR2 FQGTGA. The CDR3 region has the DNA TGTGCCAGCACCAGCGGGATCCACAATGAGCAGTTCTTC. Translating gives CASTSGIHNEQFF.

The chain employs TRBV19 and TRBJ2-1, with D possibly matching TRBD2 (6 bases). The CDR3 totals 16 residues. Germline values: CDR1 LNHDA, CDR2 SQIVND (reference sequence). Between the trimmed V and J ends, which lost 3 bases and 0 bases, there was a span of 12 bases. The CDR3 reads CASSIGFGSSYNEQFF. Here the CDR3 DNA reads TGTGCCAGTAGTATCGGGTTCGGGAGCTCCTACAATGAGCAGTTCTTC.

This clone was detected once. The genes are TRBV5-1 and TRBJ2-3; TRBD1 might be the D (6 bases). CDR1 is SGHRS, CDR2 YFSETQ, per germline. This CDR3 region has 15 residues. The V end lost 1 base, the J end lost 4 bases, and 13 bases lay between the germline ends. The CDR3 region has the DNA TGCGCCAGCAGCTTGTCGGGCAGGGGAGCAGATACGCAGTATTTT. Translated, it gives CASSLSGRGADTQYF.

The table lists this clone with a count of one. The CDR3 sequence is CASTPGQGDYGYTF. CDR3 nucleotides: TGTGCCAGCACCCCGGGACAGGGGGACTATGGCTACACCTTC. The chain joins TRBV5-5 to TRBJ1-2; 11 nucleotides align to TRBD1. The V gene's germline CDR1 is SGHKS and CDR2 YYEKEE (reference sequence). The CDR3 contains 14 residues. With V trimmed by 6 bases and J by 3 bases, 4 bases remained unmatched.

J is TRBJ2-1 and V is TRBV5-4; TRBD2 matches at 8 bases. V shed 2 bases, J shed 5 bases, and the junction held 3 bases outside the gene matches. The length of the CDR3 is 14 residues. From germline, CDR1 is SGHNT and CDR2 YYREEE (reference sequence). DNA of the CDR3: TGTGCCAGCAGCTTACTAGCGGTCCACAATGAGCAGTTCTTC. This encodes CASSLLAVHNEQFF. Complete variable domain (other parts from reference TRBV5-4 and TRBJ2-1): ETGVTQSPTHLIKTRGQQVTLRCSSQSGHNTVSWYQQALGQGPQFIFQYYREEENGRGNFPPRFSGLQFPNYSSELNVNALELDDSALYLCASSLLAVHNEQFFGPGTRLTVL.

This clone was counted once. The chain uses TRBV5-6 and TRBJ2-5; D ambiguous. This CDR3 has 14 residues. Germline V CDR1 and CDR2: SGHDT, YYEEEE. V was cut by 0 bases and J by 1 base, with 7 bases left in between. The CDR3 nucleotides read TGTGCCAGCAGCTTGGTCGGAGCCCAAGAGACCCAGTACTTC. This encodes CASSLVGAQETQYF. Full variable domain (remainder filled in from reference TRBV5-6 and TRBJ2-5): DAGVTQSPTHLIKTRGQQVTLRCSPKSGHDTVSWYQQALGQGPQFIFQYYEEEERQRGNFPDRFSGHQFPNYSSELNVNALLLGDSALYLCASSLVGAQETQYFGPGTRLLVL.

This clone was observed a few times. The chain links TRBV18 to TRBJ2-1; 7 bases are shared with TRBD2. This CDR3 region has 16 residues. From germline, CDR1 is KGHSH and CDR2 LQKENI. V lost 3 bases, J lost 9 bases, and 14 bases stayed unmatched. CDR3 sequence (DNA): TGTGCCAGCTCACCTGCTAGCGGCCGTGGGACTGGTGAGCAGTTCTTC. Its protein product is CASSPASGRGTGEQFF.

The V gene is TRBV25-1, the J gene TRBJ2-3; D not resolved. Per the germline V gene, CDR1 is MGHDK and CDR2 is SYGVNS. V shed 3 bases and J shed 0 bases, with 16 bases lying between them. The CDR3 contains 17 residues. This chain's CDR3 is CASSDGTVPTSTDTQYF. CDR3 in DNA: TGTGCCAGCAGTGATGGAACAGTGCCCACTAGCACAGATACGCAGTATTTT.

The J gene is TRBJ2-5, the V gene TRBV7-2; D perhaps matches TRBD1 (6 bases). The V end lost 2 bases, the J end lost 5 bases, and 15 bases lay between the germline ends. The CDR3 has 15 amino acids. The germline gives CDR1 SGHTA, CDR2 FQGNSA. This CDR3 is CASSLQRDRGETQYF. The CDR3 DNA reads as TGTGCCAGCAGCTTACAAAGGGATAGGGGGGAGACCCAGTACTTC.

The rearrangement uses TRBV7-3 and TRBJ2-3; 7 nucleotides match TRBD2. Looked up from germline, CDR1 is SGHTA and CDR2 is FQGTGA. With V trimmed by 5 bases and J by 2 bases, 7 bases remained unmatched. This CDR3 has 15 residues. In DNA form, the CDR3 reads TGTGCCAGCAGCCTCGGACTAGGGTTCACAGATACGCAGTATTTT. Translating gives CASSLGLGFTDTQYF.

This clone was seen only once. The gene calls are TRBV27 and TRBJ2-3, with 9 bases lining up with TRBD2. J gave up 2 bases and V 4 bases, and 7 bases lay outside the gene matches. Germline values: CDR1 MNHEY, CDR2 SMNVEV (reference sequence). This CDR3 has 16 amino acids. The CDR3 nucleotides are TGTGCCAGCAGTTCCCTCGGCGGGAGGGCCACAGATACGCAGTATTTT. This translates into CASSSLGGRATDTQYF.

V gene TRBV19 combines with J gene TRBJ1-6; perhaps TRBD1 as D (6 bases). V gave up 6 bases and J gave up 8 bases, with 11 bases separating them. Per germline, CDR1 LNHDA and CDR2 SQIVND (reference sequence). The CDR3 contains 13 residues. The CDR3 protein is CASRDHRDSPLHF. The CDR3 DNA follows: TGTGCCAGTAGGGACCACAGGGATTCACCCCTCCACTTT.

The rearrangement uses TRBV28 and TRBJ2-1, with TRBD2 matching 13 bases. Germline CDR1 MDHEN, CDR2 SYDVKM. The V and J ends lost 5 bases and 15 bases, in that order; junction bases with no gene match: 7. The CDR3 runs to 13 residues. In nucleotides, the CDR3 is TGTGCCAGCAGTGAAAGGACTAGCGGGAGTTTGTTCTTC. This encodes CASSERTSGSLFF. Full variable domain (outside the CDR3, taken from reference TRBV28 and TRBJ2-1): DVKVTQSSRYLVKRTGEKVFLECVQDMDHENMFWYRQDPGLGLRLIYFSYDVKMKEKGDIPEGYSVSREKKERFSLILESASTNQTSMYLCASSERTSGSLFFGPGTRLTVL.

V usage is TRBV6-5 and J usage is TRBJ1-5; a weak D match, TRBD1 (6 bases). Trimming removed 9 bases from V and 2 bases from J, with 14 bases in between. The CDR3 extends over 14 amino acids. Germline V gene lookup returns CDR1 MNHEY and CDR2 SVGAGI. The CDR3 coding sequence is TGTGCCAGAAACCCGGGACAACGCAATCAGCCCCAGCATTTT. Translating it yields CARNPGQRNQPQHF.

This clone was counted between two and nine times. This chain uses TRBV5-4 with TRBJ2-5, with 8 bases lining up with TRBD2. CDR3 size: 16 residues. Germline CDR1 is SGHNT and CDR2 is YYREEE (reference sequence). The trim removed 0 bases at V and 1 base at J, leaving 5 bases unmatched. CDR3 amino acids: CASSLDLAGIQETQYF. As DNA, the CDR3 is TGTGCCAGCAGCTTGGATTTAGCGGGGATCCAAGAGACCCAGTACTTC.

This chain joins TRBV6-1 and TRBJ1-2; possible D gene TRBD1, 5 bases. CDR1 MNHNS and CDR2 SASEGT come from the germline V gene. This CDR3 contains 13 residues. Trimming left V 5 bases short and J 8 bases short, with 15 bases between. The CDR3 is CASSLPGREGYTF. The CDR3 DNA is TGTGCCAGCAGTTTACCAGGGAGGGAAGGCTACACCTTC.

V usage is TRBV7-2 and J usage is TRBJ2-1, with D hard to call. V lost 3 bases and J lost 4, with 13 bases in between. CDR1 is SGHTA, CDR2 FQGNSA, per germline. This CDR3 comprises 15 residues. CDR3 in DNA: TGTGCCAGCAGCTTCGATAGTAGCCGGTACAATGAGCAGTTCTTC. Residues: CASSFDSSRYNEQFF. The variable domain in full, completed from reference TRBV7-2 and TRBJ2-1, reads GAGVSQSPSNKVTEKGKDVELRCDPISGHTALYWYRQSLGQGLEFLIYFQGNSAPDKSGLPSDRFSAERTGGSVSTLTIQRTQQEDSAVYLCASSFDSSRYNEQFFGPGTRLTVL.

This clone has just one count. This specimen includes other DNA sequences encoding the same CDR3. The chain uses TRBV5-1 and TRBJ1-3; 9 bases match TRBD1. Germline-derived CDR1 and CDR2 are SGHRS and YFSETQ. The CDR3 runs 14 residues. V lost 6 bases and J lost 4; bases outside the gene matches: 5. The CDR3 DNA reads TGCGCCAGCACCCCTGGGACAGGGGGAAACACCATATATTTT. It is translated as CASTPGTGGNTIYF.

V usage is TRBV7-3 and J usage is TRBJ2-7; 7 positions agree with TRBD1. Germline CDR1 reads SGHTA; CDR2 reads FQGTGA. V lost 0 bases and J lost 5; bases outside the gene matches: 7. This CDR3 is built from 15 residues. The CDR3 is CASSLTLTGVNEQYF. Here the CDR3 DNA reads TGTGCCAGCAGCTTAACCCTTACAGGGGTGAACGAGCAGTACTTC.

The V and J genes are TRBV6-6 and TRBJ2-1, with D hard to call. This CDR3 has 12 amino acids. V lost 2 bases to trimming and J lost 5 bases, with 4 bases between them. CDR1 and CDR2 (germline): MNHNY, SVGAGI (reference sequence). The CDR3 DNA follows: TGTGCCAGCAGTTACCTCGACAATGAGCAGTTCTTC. Its protein product is CASSYLDNEQFF.

The rearrangement joins TRBV29-1 to TRBJ2-4; 7 positions match TRBD1. The CDR3 has 13 amino acids. V was pared by 7 bases and J by 0 bases, with 3 bases of the junction left unmatched. Germline V lookup: CDR1 SQVTM, CDR2 ANQGSEA. CDR3 sequence reads: CSDGTVAKNIQYF. The CDR3 DNA is TGCAGCGACGGGACAGTAGCCAAAAACATTCAGTACTTC.

This sequence joins TRBV6-1 and TRBJ1-1; D gene unclear. The CDR3 loop spans 13 amino acids. Germline V gene lookup returns CDR1 MNHNS and CDR2 SASEGT. Trimming removed 7 bases from V and 0 bases from J, with 9 bases in between. The CDR3 reads CASIYTLNTEAFF. In DNA, the CDR3 is TGTGCCAGCATTTACACCCTGAACACTGAAGCTTTCTTT.

This chain links TRBV4-2 with TRBJ2-3, with TRBD1 matching 12 bases. The length of the CDR3 is 17 residues. Germline CDR1 LGHNA, CDR2 YNFKEQ. Losses at the gene ends were 2 bases for V and 4 bases for J; bases not matched to a gene: 7. This chain's CDR3 is CASSQPRDRGPADTQYF. In nucleotides, the CDR3 is TGTGCCAGCAGCCAACCCCGGGACAGGGGGCCCGCAGATACGCAGTATTTT.

The gene calls are TRBV10-1 and TRBJ2-1, with 9 bases fitting TRBD1. Germline V gives CDR1 WNHNN, CDR2 SYGVQD (reference sequence). The CDR3 totals 16 residues. V dropped 7 bases and J dropped 1; count of bases not matched to a gene: 8. CDR3 DNA: TGCGCCAGCAACGACGCCGACAGGGGGTCCTACAATGAGCAGTTCTTC. Residues: CASNDADRGSYNEQFF.

This rearrangement joins TRBV27 to TRBJ2-7, with 9 nucleotides matching TRBD1. CDR3 length: 14 amino acids. Germline values: CDR1 MNHEY, CDR2 SMNVEV (reference sequence). V dropped 5 bases and J dropped 0; count of bases not matched to a gene: 2. CDR3 in DNA: TGTGCCAGCAGTGAGACAGGGGGCTCCTACGAGCAGTACTTC. It encodes CASSETGGSYEQYF.

The chain employs TRBV27 and TRBJ2-5; D perhaps matches TRBD1 (5 bases). TRBJ2-7 matches the DNA end more closely, so the J call is doubtful. The CDR3 consists of 15 residues. Per germline, CDR1 MNHEY and CDR2 SMNVEV (reference sequence). CDR3: CASSLDSSSWYEQYF. The CDR3 nucleotides are TGTGCCAGCAGTCTAGACAGTTCCTCTTGGTACGAGCAGTACTTC.

This clone was seen just once. The chain is built from TRBV2 and TRBJ1-2; D possibly corresponds to TRBD1 (6 bases). Germline CDR1 reads SNHLY; CDR2 reads FYNNEI. Trimming pared 2 bases from V and 3 bases from J, leaving 10 bases between. The CDR3 sequence is 14 residues long. CDR3: CASSEQGLDYGYTF. CDR3 DNA: TGTGCCAGCAGTGAACAGGGGTTGGACTATGGCTACACCTTC.

This sequence joins TRBV30 and TRBJ1-1; 9 nucleotides align to TRBD1. The trim removed 5 bases at V and 4 bases at J, leaving 8 bases unmatched. The CDR3 covers 14 residues. Germline CDR1 and CDR2: GTSNPN and SVGIG (reference sequence). CDR3 coding DNA: TGTGCCTGGTCTAAGGACAGGGGTCGCACTGAAGCTTTCTTT. Translated, it gives CAWSKDRGRTEAFF.

The chain couples TRBV4-3 to TRBJ2-1; possible D gene TRBD2, 5 bases. Trimming removed 1 base from V and 0 bases from J, with 16 bases in between. Germline values: CDR1 LGHNA, CDR2 YSLEER. This CDR3 comprises 18 residues. The CDR3 region is CASSQVPKRNPSYNEQFF. Here the CDR3 DNA reads TGCGCCAGCAGCCAAGTTCCAAAGCGGAACCCCTCCTACAATGAGCAGTTCTTC.

The rearrangement uses TRBV27 and TRBJ2-3, with TRBD2 as a possible D gene (6 bases). Trimming removed 5 bases from V and 0 bases from J, with 15 bases in between. The V gene's germline CDR1 is MNHEY and CDR2 SMNVEV (reference sequence). The CDR3 extends over 16 amino acids. CDR3 amino acids: CASSAPASESTDTQYF. The CDR3 DNA is TGTGCCAGCAGTGCCCCGGCTAGCGAAAGCACAGATACGCAGTATTTT.